This T cell receptor (beta chain) emerged from a study of blood T cells in healthy people across ages. It was with a sample-barcoded 5' primer and a J-beta primer mix that a second PCR of roughly 7 to 11 cycles was run. In TCRdb, the 5' RACE reads were re-called with MiXCR into one record per CDR3 protein. Here the sample spans around 800,000 distinct CDR3 sequences, around 43% being singletons. With regard to this clonotype: Its antigen is not identified.

Points from the study as a whole: Estimated diversity, derived from one million T cells, was regarded as an underestimate.

This clonotype was obtained from a man aged 60 to 75 in good health. Material: blood.

The CDR3 spells CASSDGGLRETQYF. Here the CDR3 DNA reads TGTGCCAGCAGCGACGGGGGGCTCCGGGAGACCCAGTACTTC. V usage is TRBV9 and J usage is TRBJ2-7; tentatively, D is TRBD2 (7 bases). The J call may be wrong; the DNA end is better matched by TRBJ2-5. CDR3 length equals 14 residues. Germline CDR1 reads SGDLS; CDR2 reads YYNGEE.